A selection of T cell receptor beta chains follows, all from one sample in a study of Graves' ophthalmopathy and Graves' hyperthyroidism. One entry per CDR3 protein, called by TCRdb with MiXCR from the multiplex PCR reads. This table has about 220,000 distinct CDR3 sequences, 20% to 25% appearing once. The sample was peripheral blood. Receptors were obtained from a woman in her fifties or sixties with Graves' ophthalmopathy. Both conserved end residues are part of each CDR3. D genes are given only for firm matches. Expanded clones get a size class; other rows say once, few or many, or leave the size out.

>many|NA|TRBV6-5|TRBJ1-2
TGTGCCAGCAGTTACGATCAGCTTCCCTCCGGTGGCTACACCTTC
CASSYDQLPSGGYTF
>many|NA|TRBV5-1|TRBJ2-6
TGCGCCAGCAGCTTTGGCGGCGACTCTGGGGCCAACGTCCTGACTTTC
CASSFGGDSGANVLTF
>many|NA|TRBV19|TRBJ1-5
TGTGCCAGTAGTATAGAGGGATTGGGGAATCAGCCCCAGCATTTT
CASSIEGLGNQPQHF
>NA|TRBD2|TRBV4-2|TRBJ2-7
TGTGCCAGCAGCCCTGGGCGGTTACGGCGCCAGCAGTGCGGCGGGAGTCCGCCGTTCTTC
CASSPGRLRRQQCGGSPPFF
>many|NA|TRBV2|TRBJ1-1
TGTGCCAGCAGTCCTCCGGGAACTCCCCGGGCTTTCTTT
CASSPPGTPRAFF
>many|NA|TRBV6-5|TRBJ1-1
TGTGCCAGCACAGGACGGTTGAACACTGAAGCTTTCTTT
CASTGRLNTEAFF
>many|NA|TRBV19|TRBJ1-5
TGTGCCAGTAGACCGACCAGAGGCCGCAATCAGCCCCAGCATTTT
CASRPTRGRNQPQHF
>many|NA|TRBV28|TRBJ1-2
TGTGCCAGCAGCGTCAGCCCTCAAATTGGGGTTTGGGGCTACACCTTC
CASSVSPQIGVWGYTF
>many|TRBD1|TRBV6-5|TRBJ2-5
TGTGCCAGCAACCGAGGACAGGAAAAGACCCAGTACTTC
CASNRGQEKTQYF
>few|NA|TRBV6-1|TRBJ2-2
TGTGCCAGCAGACCGGGCCCGGCGCAATATTGGGAGCTGTTTTTT
CASRPGPAQYWELFF
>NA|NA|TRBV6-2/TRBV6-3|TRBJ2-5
TGTGCCAGCAGGGACCGAGGAGCCCAGTACTTC
CASRDRGAQYF
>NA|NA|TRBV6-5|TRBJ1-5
TGTGCCAGCAGTTACGGAGGGGAGGGAAATCAGCCCCAGCATTTT
CASSYGGEGNQPQHF
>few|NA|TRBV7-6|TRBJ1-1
TGTGCCAGCAGCTTAGATGAGTTAACTGAAGCTTTCTTT
CASSLDELTEAFF
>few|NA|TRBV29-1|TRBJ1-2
TGCAGCGCCCCGTGGGAGGGTTGGCCCCCTGGCTACACCTTC
CSAPWEGWPPGYTF
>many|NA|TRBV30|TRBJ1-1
TGTGCCTGGAGTGTACGAGGGGGAGCTTTCTTT
CAWSVRGGAFF
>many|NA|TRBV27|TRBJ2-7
TGTGCCAGCAGTTCCTCGTTAAGCTACGAGCAGTACTTC
CASSSSLSYEQYF
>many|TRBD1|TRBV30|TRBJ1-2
TGTGCCTGGAGGAACCAGGGGGCTTATGGCTACACCTTC
CAWRNQGAYGYTF